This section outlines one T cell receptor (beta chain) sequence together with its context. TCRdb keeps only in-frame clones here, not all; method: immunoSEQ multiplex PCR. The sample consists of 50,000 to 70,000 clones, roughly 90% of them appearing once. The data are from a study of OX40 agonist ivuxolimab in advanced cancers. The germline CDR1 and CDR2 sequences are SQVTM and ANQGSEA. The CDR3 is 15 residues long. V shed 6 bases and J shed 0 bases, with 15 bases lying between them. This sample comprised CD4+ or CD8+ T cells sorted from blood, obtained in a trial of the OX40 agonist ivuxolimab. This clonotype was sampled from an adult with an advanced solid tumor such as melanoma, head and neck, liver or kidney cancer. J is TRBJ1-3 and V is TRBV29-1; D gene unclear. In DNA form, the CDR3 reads TGCAGCGTGGACCTACTAGGCAGCTCTGGAAACACCATATATTTT. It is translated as CSVDLLGSSGNTIYF.